One and the same sample provided the 4 T cell receptor beta chains below, sequenced in a study of CD8 T cells in ankylosing spondylitis. General observations from the study: A TCR beta motif made of fewer than ten highly homologous variants seemed typical of ankylosing spondylitis blood.

Their cognate antigens are unknown. Each CDR3 protein gets one entry after TCRdb re-called the 5' RACE reads with MiXCR. This sample has 800,000 to 900,000 distinct CDR3 sequences, with about 12% found just once. What was sequenced was blood, either unsorted or a sorted T cell fraction (not recorded which). The receptor source for this set is a male donor with ankylosing spondylitis.

This chain connects TRBV24-1 to TRBJ2-7; D gene uncertain. Per the germline V gene, CDR1 is KGHDR and CDR2 is SFDVKD. This CDR3 region has 13 residues. The V and J ends lost 1 base and 6 bases respectively, with 9 bases between them. In DNA form, the CDR3 reads TGTGCCACCAGTGATTTCTCGGTATCCGAGCAGTACTTC. As protein: CATSDFSVSEQYF.

This clonotype was picked up a small number of times. This chain links TRBV7-9 with TRBJ2-1; 9 nucleotides line up with TRBD2. Germline V lookup: CDR1 SEHNR, CDR2 FQNEAQ (reference sequence). This CDR3 has 13 residues. V trimming: 4 bases; J trimming: 13 bases; junction bases outside the gene matches: 8. Written as DNA, the CDR3 is TGTGCCAGCAGCTCCCTGGCGGGGGGGCTCCAGTTCTTC. Translating it yields CASSSLAGGLQFF.

This clonotype has a count of ten or more. The chain recombines TRBV5-1 with TRBJ2-1; the match to TRBD1 covers 10 bases. After removal of 2 bases from V and 3 bases from J, the junction contained 2 bases not matched to a gene. The CDR3 has 15 amino acids. Germline V CDR1 and CDR2: SGHRS, YFSETQ. The chain's CDR3 is CASSLRDRGYNEQFF. CDR3 DNA sequence: TGCGCCAGCAGCTTACGGGACAGGGGCTACAATGAGCAGTTCTTC.

The chain links TRBV5-6 to TRBJ1-1; 8 nucleotides align to TRBD1. The germline V gene has CDR1 SGHDT and CDR2 YYEEEE. The CDR3 totals 15 residues. J gave up 4 bases and V 4 bases, and 9 bases lay outside the gene matches. Here the CDR3 DNA reads TGTGCCAGCAGCGGGCTGGGACAGGAGATCACTGAAGCTTTCTTT. It translates to CASSGLGQEITEAFF. The full variable domain, with the rest looked up from reference TRBV5-6 and TRBJ1-1, is DAGVTQSPTHLIKTRGQQVTLRCSPKSGHDTVSWYQQALGQGPQFIFQYYEEEERQRGNFPDRFSGHQFPNYSSELNVNALLLGDSALYLCASSGLGQEITEAFFGQGTRLTVV.